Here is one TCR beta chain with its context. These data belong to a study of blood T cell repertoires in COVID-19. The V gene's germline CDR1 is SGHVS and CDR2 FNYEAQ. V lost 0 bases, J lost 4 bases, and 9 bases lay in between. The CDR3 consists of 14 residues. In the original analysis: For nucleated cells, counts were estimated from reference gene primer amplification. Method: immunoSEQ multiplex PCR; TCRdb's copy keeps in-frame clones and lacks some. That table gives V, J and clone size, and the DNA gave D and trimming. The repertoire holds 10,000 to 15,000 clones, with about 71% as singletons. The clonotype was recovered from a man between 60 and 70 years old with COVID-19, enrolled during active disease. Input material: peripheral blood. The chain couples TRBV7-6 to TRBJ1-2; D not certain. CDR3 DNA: TGTGCCAGCAGCTTAGCGCCAGGAAGCTATGGCTACACCTTC. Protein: CASSLAPGSYGYTF.